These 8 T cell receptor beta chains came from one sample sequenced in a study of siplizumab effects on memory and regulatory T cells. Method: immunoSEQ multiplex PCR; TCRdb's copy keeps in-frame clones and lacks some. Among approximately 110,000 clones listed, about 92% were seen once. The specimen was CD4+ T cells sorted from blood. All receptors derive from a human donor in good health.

The CDR3 sequence: CAWSPQGLAGNEQYF. CDR3 DNA: TGTGCCTGGAGTCCCCAGGGACTAGCGGGAAACGAGCAGTACTTC. This chain links TRBV30 with TRBJ2-7; 13 bases align to TRBD2. V was pared by 2 bases and J by 5 bases, with 6 bases of the junction left unmatched. Germline lookup yields CDR1 GTSNPN and CDR2 SVGIG (reference sequence). CDR3 length equals 15 residues.

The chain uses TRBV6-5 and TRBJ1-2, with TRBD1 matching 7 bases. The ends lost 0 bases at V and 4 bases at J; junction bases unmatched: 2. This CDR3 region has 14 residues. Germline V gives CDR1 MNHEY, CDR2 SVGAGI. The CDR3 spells CASSYSGGRYGYTF. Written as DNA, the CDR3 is TGTGCCAGCAGTTACTCAGGGGGCCGCTATGGCTACACCTTC.

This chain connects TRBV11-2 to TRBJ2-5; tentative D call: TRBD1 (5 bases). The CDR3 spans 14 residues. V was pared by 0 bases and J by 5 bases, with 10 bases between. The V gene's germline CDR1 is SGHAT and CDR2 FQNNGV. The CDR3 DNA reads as TGTGCCAGCAGCTTAGACGACAGTGGGGAGACCCAGTACTTC. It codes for CASSLDDSGETQYF.

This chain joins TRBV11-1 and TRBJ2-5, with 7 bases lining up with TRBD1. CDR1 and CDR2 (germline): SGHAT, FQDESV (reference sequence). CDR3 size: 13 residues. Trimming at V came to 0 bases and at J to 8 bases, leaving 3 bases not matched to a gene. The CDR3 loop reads CASSLAGQATQYF. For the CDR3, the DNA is TGTGCCAGCAGCTTAGCCGGACAGGCCACCCAGTACTTC.

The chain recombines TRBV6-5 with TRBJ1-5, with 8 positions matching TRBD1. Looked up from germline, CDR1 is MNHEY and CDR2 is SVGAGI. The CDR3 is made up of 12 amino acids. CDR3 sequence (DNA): TGTGAGGAGGACAGGGGCAATCAGCCCCAGCATTTT. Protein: CEEDRGNQPQHF.

Here the CDR3 DNA reads TGTGCCAGCAGCCCACGTGGCGGGAGCTCAGATACGCAGTATTTT. It yields the protein CASSPRGGSSDTQYF. The chain uses TRBV5-4 and TRBJ2-3; 7 bases map to TRBD2. J was trimmed by 4 bases and V by 4 bases; bases with no gene match: 9. Germline V lookup: CDR1 SGHNT, CDR2 YYREEE (reference sequence). The CDR3 loop spans 15 amino acids.

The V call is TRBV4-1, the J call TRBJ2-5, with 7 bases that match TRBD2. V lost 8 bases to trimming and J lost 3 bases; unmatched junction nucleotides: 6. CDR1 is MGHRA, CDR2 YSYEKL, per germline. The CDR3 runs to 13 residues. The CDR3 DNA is TGCGCCAGCTTACCTGCGGGGGAAGAGACCCAGTACTTC. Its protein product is CASLPAGEETQYF.

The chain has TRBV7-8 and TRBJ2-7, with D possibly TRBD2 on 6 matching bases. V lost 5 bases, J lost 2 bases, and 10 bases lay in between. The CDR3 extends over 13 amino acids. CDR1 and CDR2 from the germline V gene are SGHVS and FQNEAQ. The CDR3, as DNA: TGTGCCAGCAGCCGGGACTCGCCCTACGAGCAGTACTTC. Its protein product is CASSRDSPYEQYF.